The source of this TCR beta chain is a study of cytomegalovirus exposure and HLA in healthy donors. Study background: There were several hundred genotyped donors. Of these, roughly 80% fell in the genetic ancestry cluster associated with self-reported Caucasian donors. Study-level findings and limits: Earlier analysis yielded a pattern in which most TCR beta V segments were productive about 87% or about 30% of the time. Most likely, a cluster of highly shared sequence variants arose as a sequencing artifact.

PCR used 60 Vbeta primers and 13 Jbeta primers. TCRdb's copy holds only in-frame clones and misses some; the assay was immunoSEQ multiplex PCR. The table has some 200,000 clones, around 83% seen once; the top ten hold about 1.6%. Notes on this clone: The antigen is unknown.

Trimming stripped 6 bases from V and 7 bases from J, with 15 bases between. The CDR3 contains 13 residues. Germline V CDR1 and CDR2: MNHNS, SASEGT. The TCR comes from a man in his fifties in good health and CMV-seronegative. The V and J genes are TRBV6-1 and TRBJ1-2, with a possible D match to TRBD1 (6 bases). What was sequenced was PBMCs. The CDR3 here is CASRSGGAGGYTF. CDR3 nucleotide sequence: TGTGCCAGCAGGAGCGGGGGGGCAGGTGGCTACACCTTC.